Each of the 26 T cell receptor beta chains below was sequenced from the same sample in a study of metastatic and nonmetastatic thyroid tumors. Ahead of thyroid surgery, no patient had received treatment of any kind. TCRdb re-called the PCR reads via MiXCR. The table records some 15,000 clones, about 26% of them present only once. The source material was adjacent normal tissue. The receptor set was obtained from a female donor with papillary thyroid cancer or a benign thyroid nodule (not recorded which). Some clones in this sample may be carry-over from other donors' samples.

The V gene is TRBV11-2, the J gene TRBJ1-1; no definite D call. Looked up from germline, CDR1 is SGHAT and CDR2 is FQNNGV. V lost 5 bases to trimming and J lost 11 bases, with 15 bases between them. The CDR3 length is 12 residues. CDR3 sequence: CASSPPAGRAFF. CDR3 in DNA: TGTGCCAGCAGCCCCCCTGCCGGTCGGGCTTTCTTT.

This clone was recorded many times. The chain couples TRBV6-1 to TRBJ1-1, with D unclear. Germline lookup yields CDR1 MNHNS and CDR2 SASEGT. The V and J ends lost 3 bases and 10 bases respectively, with 6 bases between them. The CDR3 is made up of 10 amino acids. This CDR3 reads CASSDEGAFF. The CDR3 DNA reads as TGTGCCAGCAGTGACGAAGGAGCTTTCTTT.

This clone was counted only a few times. This chain joins TRBV27 and TRBJ2-7; TRBD2 agrees at 8 bases. The CDR3 extends over 16 amino acids. Per the germline V gene, CDR1 is MNHEY and CDR2 is SMNVEV (reference sequence). The V and J ends lost 5 bases and 4 bases, in that order; junction bases with no gene match: 13. The CDR3 DNA sequence: TGTGCCAGCAGTGGGAGTCTGGCGGGAGGTTTGTACGAGCAGTACTTC. It codes for CASSGSLAGGLYEQYF.

The chain has TRBV4-2 and TRBJ2-7; possibly TRBD1 or TRBD2 for D (6 bases each). Germline V gene lookup returns CDR1 LGHNA and CDR2 YNFKEQ. The CDR3 runs to 13 residues. Trimming shortened V by 4 bases and J by 6 bases, and 13 bases separated the two germline ends. In nucleotides, the CDR3 is TGTGCCAGCAGCCCCGACGGGGGCCCCGAGCAGTACTTC. Protein sequence: CASSPDGGPEQYF.

V is TRBV28 and J is TRBJ2-7; 9 bases agree with TRBD2. The germline V gene encodes CDR1 MDHEN and CDR2 SYDVKM. V shed 6 bases and J 7 bases; nucleotides not matched to a gene: 7. The CDR3 is made up of 13 amino acids. The CDR3 spells CASRSLAGSEQYF. The CDR3 DNA sequence: TGTGCCAGCAGGTCTCTAGCGGGATCTGAGCAGTACTTC.

This clone was counted between two and nine times. One junction end disagrees with the germline gene, perhaps due to a read error. The chain joins TRBV6-1 to TRBJ1-1; D perhaps matches TRBD1 (6 bases). CDR3 length: 15 residues. Germline values: CDR1 MNHNS, CDR2 SASEGT. Here the CDR3 reads CAISARQELNTEAFF. The CDR3 DNA reads as TGTGCCATCAGTGCCCGACAGGAATTAAACACTGAAGCTTTCTTT.

This clone was counted between two and nine times. The chain joins TRBV6-6 to TRBJ2-1; D may be TRBD1 or TRBD2 (6 bases each). This CDR3 contains 15 residues. With 2 bases removed from V and 3 bases from J, the gap between germline ends came to 11 bases. The germline V gene has CDR1 MNHNY and CDR2 SVGAGI (reference sequence). The CDR3: CASSYGGLGYNEQFF. The CDR3 bases are TGTGCCAGCAGTTACGGGGGGCTAGGCTACAATGAGCAGTTCTTC.

The chain carries TRBV19 and TRBJ2-2; D may be TRBD1 or TRBD2 (5 bases each). V dropped 3 bases and J dropped 2 bases, with 10 bases sitting between them. CDR3 length: 15 amino acids. Germline V gene lookup returns CDR1 LNHDA and CDR2 SQIVND (reference sequence). Here the CDR3 reads CASSIGTTNTGELFF. In DNA, the CDR3 is TGTGCCAGTAGTATCGGGACGACTAACACCGGGGAGCTGTTTTTT.

The chain combines TRBV6-4 with TRBJ1-1; possibly TRBD1 for D (5 bases). The CDR3 covers 14 residues. V lost 4 bases to trimming and J lost 5 bases, with 14 bases between them. Germline CDR1 reads MRHNA; CDR2 reads SNTAGT. This chain's CDR3 is CASSAGPGQTEAFF. CDR3 DNA sequence: TGTGCCAGCAGTGCTGGTCCGGGGCAAACTGAAGCTTTCTTT.

This clone was seen a handful of times. This rearrangement joins TRBV6-1 to TRBJ1-2; D call uncertain. Looked up from germline, CDR1 is MNHNS and CDR2 is SASEGT. V was pared by 8 bases and J by 6 bases, with 10 bases between. The CDR3 is 11 amino acids. The CDR3: CASARGDGYTF. The CDR3 DNA sequence: TGTGCCAGCGCACGGGGTGATGGCTACACCTTC.

The chain combines TRBV20-1 with TRBJ2-7, with 9 positions matching TRBD1. Germline CDR1 reads DFQATT; CDR2 reads SNEGSKA (reference sequence). The CDR3 is 13 amino acids. Losses at the gene ends were 1 base for V and 4 bases for J; bases not matched to a gene: 2. As DNA, the CDR3 is TGCAGTGCTAGAGGGGACAGGGTGTACGAGCAGTACTTC. This encodes CSARGDRVYEQYF.

The chain combines TRBV28 with TRBJ2-7; D is perhaps TRBD2 (6 bases). The CDR3 runs 14 residues. Per the germline V gene, CDR1 is MDHEN and CDR2 is SYDVKM. Trimming cost V 3 bases and J 3 bases, with 12 bases left between them. The CDR3 DNA reads TGTGCCAGCAGTTTGTTCGGGACTTTCTACGAGCAGTACTTC. Protein sequence: CASSLFGTFYEQYF.

Notes on this clone: A junction boundary mismatches the germline segment, possibly from a read error. The rearrangement links TRBV27 to TRBJ2-7; D call uncertain. The CDR3 contains 14 residues. CDR1 is MNHEY and CDR2 is SMNVEV in the germline V gene (reference sequence). CDR3 bases: TGTGCCAGCAGTTCTGTGCTGGTCTTGTACGAGCAGCACTTC. Translated, it gives CASSSVLVLYEQHF.

This clone was seen only once. V and J are TRBV11-2 and TRBJ1-1; no reliable D call. The V end was cut by 6 bases, the J end by 4 bases, with 6 bases between. From germline, CDR1 is SGHAT and CDR2 FQNNGV. The CDR3 runs to 11 residues. The CDR3 is CASRRGTEAFF. The DNA for the CDR3 is TGTGCCAGCAGAAGAGGCACTGAAGCTTTCTTT. Looking up the rest from reference TRBV11-2 and TRBJ1-1 gives the full variable domain: EAGVAQSPRYKIIEKRQSVAFWCNPISGHATLYWYQQILGQGPKLLIQFQNNGVVDDSQLPKDRFSAERLKGVDSTLKIQPAKLEDSAVYLCASRRGTEAFFGQGTRLTVV.

This clone was counted only a few times. This chain uses TRBV2 with TRBJ2-7; 10 bases are a match to TRBD1. J was trimmed by 3 bases and V by 6 bases; bases with no gene match: 5. This CDR3 is 14 amino acids long. Germline CDR1 and CDR2: SNHLY and FYNNEI. The CDR3 DNA follows: TGTGCCAGCAGCGGGACAGGGGTCCTCTACGAGCAGTACTTC. Protein: CASSGTGVLYEQYF.

The rearrangement joins TRBV24-1 to TRBJ2-5, with 13 bases lining up with TRBD2. With 4 bases clipped from V and 5 bases from J, the junction kept 3 bases outside the gene matches. The CDR3 spans 15 residues. CDR1 is KGHDR, CDR2 SFDVKD, per germline. Here the CDR3 DNA reads TGTGCCACCAGTGAGGGACTAGCGGGATTGGAGACCCAGTACTTC. Amino acids: CATSEGLAGLETQYF.

This clone was detected ten times or more. This chain connects TRBV27 to TRBJ2-1; D gene unclear. The CDR3 sequence is 10 residues long. The germline CDR1 and CDR2 sequences are MNHEY and SMNVEV (reference sequence). The ends were cut back, 8 bases at V and 8 bases at J, with 7 bases in the middle. The chain's CDR3 is CASGFYEQFF. The DNA for the CDR3 is TGTGCCAGCGGATTCTATGAGCAGTTCTTC.

About this clone: One end of the junction is discordant with germline, which a read error may explain. The chain links TRBV28 to TRBJ1-2; D gene unclear. The CDR3 has 13 amino acids. Germline values: CDR1 MDHEN, CDR2 SYDVKM. The CDR3 loop is CASTTESLHGHTF. The CDR3, as DNA: TGTGCCAGCACCACGGAATCCTTACATGGCCACACCTTC.

This clone is medium-sized in the sample. The rearrangement uses TRBV19 and TRBJ1-2; D is ambiguous. V shed 1 base and J shed 2 bases, with 11 bases lying between them. CDR3 length: 15 amino acids. Germline V CDR1 and CDR2: LNHDA, SQIVND (reference sequence). The CDR3 sequence is CASSIVSRSNYGYTF. CDR3 DNA sequence: TGTGCCAGTAGTATAGTAAGCCGCAGCAACTATGGCTACACCTTC.

There are a few counts of this clone. This chain links TRBV6-2 or TRBV6-3 with TRBJ2-3, with unresolved D. The germline V gene encodes CDR1 MNHEY and CDR2 SVGEGT. This CDR3 contains 13 residues. Trimming pared 7 bases from V and 0 bases from J, leaving 8 bases between. For the CDR3, the DNA is TGTGCCAGCACCCTACAGAGCACAGATACGCAGTATTTT. It encodes CASTLQSTDTQYF.

This clone was observed at least ten times. This chain joins TRBV6-1 and TRBJ1-5, with no clear D. CDR3 size: 14 residues. V was trimmed by 2 bases and J by 2 bases, leaving 7 bases between them. Germline V gene sequence: CDR1 MNHNS, CDR2 SASEGT. The CDR3 loop reads CASSEFQGNQPQHF. The CDR3 coding sequence is TGTGCCAGCAGTGAATTTCAGGGCAATCAGCCCCAGCATTTT.

This chain joins TRBV3-1 and TRBJ2-2; D not resolved. Deletions cut 1 base from V and 6 bases from J, with 9 bases between. CDR3 length: 14 residues. The V gene's germline CDR1 is LGHDT and CDR2 YNNKEL (reference sequence). In nucleotides, the CDR3 is TGTGCCAGCAGCCAAGGTTCTACCTCCGGGGAGCTGTTTTTT. Residues: CASSQGSTSGELFF.

The chain joins TRBV12-5 to TRBJ2-7, with D possibly TRBD1 on 6 matching bases. The CDR3 is made up of 17 amino acids. With 1 base removed from V and 2 bases from J, the gap between germline ends came to 18 bases. Germline CDR1 and CDR2: LGHNT and FRNRAP. The CDR3, as DNA: TGTGCTAGTGGTTTGGCTATCTTCGGACAGCCACCCTACGAGCAGTACTTC. Protein product: CASGLAIFGQPPYEQYF.

As concerns this clone: This sequence may be a read error, since a much larger clone differs from it by one base. Other nucleotide sequences in the sample specify the same CDR3. Written as DNA, the CDR3 is TGCGCCAGCAGTAGCGGGCCGGCCTCAGATACGCAGTATTTT. Its protein is CASSSGPASDTQYF. The J gene is TRBJ2-3, the V gene TRBV5-1; 7 nucleotides agree with TRBD2. The CDR3 length is 14 residues. Trimming cost V 5 bases and J 4 bases; bases outside gene matches: 7. CDR1 and CDR2 (germline): SGHRS, YFSETQ. Together with reference TRBV5-1 and TRBJ2-3, the CDR3 gives the full variable domain: KAGVTQTPRYLIKTRGQQVTLSCSPISGHRSVSWYQQTPGQGLQFLFEYFSETQRNKGNFPGRFSGRQFSNSRSEMNVSTLELGDSALYLCASSSGPASDTQYFGPGTRLTVL.

This clone was observed a few times. V usage is TRBV6-1 and J usage is TRBJ1-5, with TRBD1 as a possible D gene (5 bases). V was pared by 3 bases and J by 0 bases, with 18 bases between. In germline, CDR1 is MNHNS, CDR2 SASEGT. The CDR3 contains 18 residues. In DNA, the CDR3 is TGTGCCAGCAGTGATGACAAGGGGCCGGGGTATAGCAATCAGCCCCAGCATTTT. As protein: CASSDDKGPGYSNQPQHF.

This clone was recorded a few times. V is TRBV12-3 or TRBV12-4 and J is TRBJ1-2; no clear D. Deletions cut 4 bases from V and 2 bases from J, with 11 bases between. CDR3 length: 14 amino acids. The CDR3 DNA reads TGTGCCAGCAGTTATAGGAGCTTGAACTATGGCTACACCTTC. The encoded protein is CASSYRSLNYGYTF.